The clone carrying this T cell receptor (beta chain) was seen more than once but under ten times. This sample is drawn from a study of blood T cell repertoires in COVID-19. Profiling relied on immunoSEQ multiplex PCR, and the TCRdb table lists in-frame clones only, not all of them. This sample has tens of thousands of clones, with roughly 87% found just once. CDR3 length equals 16 residues. Germline values: CDR1 LGHNA, CDR2 YNFKEQ. Trimming took 4 bases from V and 4 from J, leaving 19 bases between them. This clonotype was sampled from a male donor with acute or convalescent COVID-19. The specimen was peripheral blood. The V call is TRBV4-2, the J call TRBJ1-2, with a weak D call TRBD1 (6 bases). The chain's CDR3 is CASSLGGTAASYGYTF. The DNA for the CDR3 is TGTGCCAGCAGCCTTGGGGGCACGGCTGCTAGCTATGGCTACACCTTC.